Listed below are T cell receptor beta chains from one sample, sequenced in a study of CD8 T cells in ankylosing spondylitis. MiXCR, run by TCRdb on the 5' RACE reads, gives a single entry per CDR3 protein. The table records a few hundred thousand distinct CDR3 sequences, roughly a tenth of them present only once. Sequencing used blood, either unsorted or a sorted T cell fraction (not recorded which). Receptor source: a male donor with ankylosing spondylitis or in good health (not recorded which). CDR3s include the opening cysteine and the closing phenylalanine or tryptophan. Size is stated for part of the rows, as once, few or many counts, or as a class when the clone is expanded.

v_gene,j_gene,abundance,CDR3aa
TRBV7-2,TRBJ2-2,many,CASSSNRGGAGELFF
TRBV20-1,TRBJ2-5,many,CSASGTGNQETQYF
TRBV29-1,TRBJ2-2,.,CSVWTSYTGELFF
TRBV5-5,TRBJ1-4,many,CASSFGQTGNEKLFF
TRBV24-1,TRBJ2-3,many,CATSTGFPTDTQYF
TRBV20-1,TRBJ2-7,.,CTASLTSGGYEQYF
TRBV9,TRBJ2-4,many,CASSQGEGGKNIQYF
TRBV3-1,TRBJ1-4,few,CASSQEVSEKLFF
TRBV5-1,TRBJ1-5,many,CASSWGQGNQPQHF
TRBV29-1,TRBJ2-5,.,CSVALETQYF
TRBV6-1,TRBJ2-1,many,CASRPGQGYSEQFF
TRBV9,TRBJ2-2,many,CASSDGGAGELFF